This is a list of T cell receptor beta chains from one sample in a study of blood T cell repertoires in COVID-19. TCRdb's table, derived via immunoSEQ multiplex PCR, lists solely in-frame clones and lacks some. Among about 170,000 clones listed, around nine tenths were seen once. Sequenced material: peripheral blood. The receptors derive from a young man with active or convalescent COVID-19. CDR3s include the opening cysteine and the closing phenylalanine or tryptophan. Fields, in order: CDR3 length, V gene, J gene, clone size, D gene, CDR3 protein, CDR3 DNA. A D gene is named only where the DNA matches it firmly. Clone sizes are given selectively: once, few, many, or a class where the clone is expanded.

len: 16
v_gene: TRBV18
j_gene: TRBJ2-1
abundance: NA
d_gene: NA
CDR3aa: CASSLSQGKIFNEQFF
CDR3nt: TGTGCCAGCTCACTGTCCCAGGGGAAGATTTTCAATGAGCAGTTCTTC

len: 17
v_gene: TRBV7-2
j_gene: TRBJ1-1
abundance: few
d_gene: NA
CDR3aa: CASSSRAITGRNTEAFF
CDR3nt: TGTGCCAGCAGCTCGAGAGCTATTACAGGGAGGAACACTGAAGCTTTCTTT

len: 14
v_gene: TRBV28
j_gene: TRBJ1-1
abundance: NA
d_gene: NA
CDR3aa: CASTPGGQTTEAFF
CDR3nt: TGTGCCAGCACCCCGGGGGGCCAGACCACTGAAGCTTTCTTT

len: 16
v_gene: TRBV28
j_gene: TRBJ2-3
abundance: once
d_gene: TRBD2
CDR3aa: CASEPAGGRGTDTQYF
CDR3nt: TGTGCCAGCGAACCCGCGGGCGGGAGGGGGACAGATACGCAGTATTTT

len: 13
v_gene: TRBV28
j_gene: TRBJ1-3
abundance: few
d_gene: NA
CDR3aa: CASLSSSGNTIYF
CDR3nt: TGTGCCAGCCTAAGTTCCTCTGGAAACACCATATATTTT

len: 16
v_gene: TRBV28
j_gene: TRBJ2-3
abundance: few
d_gene: NA
CDR3aa: CASSPPGMGWVDTQYF
CDR3nt: TGTGCCAGCAGTCCCCCAGGGATGGGCTGGGTGGATACGCAGTATTTT

len: 12
v_gene: TRBV11-3
j_gene: TRBJ2-5
abundance: NA
d_gene: NA
CDR3aa: CASSLNGETQYF
CDR3nt: TGTGCCAGCAGCTTAAACGGGGAGACCCAGTACTTC

len: 15
v_gene: TRBV5-4
j_gene: TRBJ2-1
abundance: NA
d_gene: NA
CDR3aa: CASSADRLAYNEQFF
CDR3nt: TGTGCCAGCAGCGCCGACAGGCTCGCCTACAATGAGCAGTTCTTC

len: 12
v_gene: TRBV7-9
j_gene: TRBJ2-2
abundance: once
d_gene: NA
CDR3aa: CASRGDAGELFF
CDR3nt: TGTGCCAGCAGGGGCGATGCCGGGGAGCTGTTTTTT

len: 13
v_gene: TRBV13
j_gene: TRBJ2-3
abundance: NA
d_gene: NA
CDR3aa: CASNTPSTDTQYF
CDR3nt: TGTGCCAGCAATACTCCTAGCACAGATACGCAGTATTTT